This TCR beta chain was documented in a study of shared clonotypes between healthy human individuals. As for the study in general: Per donor, CD8 memory used one plate, CD8 naive used two, CD4 memory used three and CD4 naive used three. General study findings and limits: Only blood was sampled; tissue repertoires likely differ. Among a few donors, approximately 5% of naive CD4 clonotypes were found in common.

V dropped 3 bases and J dropped 5; count of bases not matched to a gene: 4. The CDR3 is 14 residues long. Germline CDR1 is WNHNN and CDR2 is SYGVQD (reference sequence). The assay was immunoSEQ multiplex PCR, and TCRdb's table has in-frame clones only and misses some. The data contain a few million clones, approximately 92% of them seen just once; the ten biggest clones take up 0.11% to 0.15%. Points on this clone: Its antigen remains unidentified.

The chain is built from TRBV10-1 and TRBJ2-1, with 7 bases fitting TRBD2. The TCR comes from a man aged 18 to 29 in good health. The sample comprised naive CD4+ T cells sorted from blood. Sample subset: CD45RA+ positively selected. This CDR3 reads CASSEAGKNNEQFF. DNA of the CDR3: TGCGCCAGCAGTGAAGCGGGGAAAAACAATGAGCAGTTCTTC.